This T cell receptor beta chain emerged from a study of blood T cell repertoires in COVID-19. This CDR3 is built from 16 residues. Germline V gene lookup returns CDR1 MNHNS and CDR2 SASEGT. Between the trimmed V and J ends, which lost 3 bases and 5 bases, there was a span of 19 bases. Study processing details: Estimates of nucleated cell counts were drawn from the amplification of reference gene primers. Libraries were prepared by immunoSEQ multiplex PCR; TCRdb keeps only in-frame clonotypes and omits some of them. That table supplies the V and J calls and clone size; D and trimming were determined from the DNA. The sample carries hundreds of thousands of clones, roughly nine tenths recorded once.

The TCR was taken from a woman aged 25 to 39 who had recovered from COVID-19. Sequences were obtained from PBMCs or T cells enriched from blood (not recorded which). The chain joins TRBV6-1 to TRBJ1-2; D might be TRBD1 (6 bases). CDR3 nucleotides: TGTGCCAGCAGTGAGGCAGGGGCCCGGGCGGCATATGGCTACACCTTC. Translation: CASSEAGARAAYGYTF.